This entry concerns a single T cell receptor beta chain. These data are taken from a study of blood T cell repertoires in COVID-19. Study-level background: T cells, B-cell-depleted T cells, or PBMCs supplied cDNA or gDNA.

In the original processing: Counts of nucleated cells, estimated from reference gene primer amplification, were obtained. Sequencing used immunoSEQ multiplex PCR; TCRdb keeps in-frame clones, though not all of them. D and trimming come from the DNA, and the V and J calls and clone size come from that table. Of about 220,000 clones in the sample, 84% were seen once. Germline V gives CDR1 SGHDT, CDR2 YYEEEE. V was shortened by 2 bases and J by 0 bases, with 9 bases between the two germline ends. This CDR3 is 15 amino acids long. This chain joins TRBV5-6 and TRBJ1-3, with D possibly matching TRBD1 (5 bases). This receptor was taken from a woman in her fifties or sixties who had recovered from COVID-19. Source material: peripheral blood. The CDR3 region has the DNA TGTGCCAGCAGCTTAGACAGAAGCTCTGGAAACACCATATATTTT. Amino acid sequence: CASSLDRSSGNTIYF.